This is a list of T cell receptor beta chains from one sample in a study of T cell clones after liver transplantation. Assay: immunoSEQ multiplex PCR; the TCRdb copy retains only in-frame clones and omits some. Here the sample spans about 70,000 clones, 80% being singletons. This material consisted of CD4+ T cells from blood, taken 12 months after liver transplant. The receptors shown here come from a human patient who received a liver transplant. Some T cells may arise from the graft donor. CDR3s include the opening cysteine and the closing phenylalanine or tryptophan. The D gene is left open where the match is weak. Clone size, where shown, is once, few, many, or a class for clones that have expanded.

TRBV5-4	TRBJ2-2	15	TRBD2	NA	CASSSRTSGEEELFF	TGTGCCAGCAGCTCCCGGACTAGCGGGGAGGAGGAGCTGTTTTTT
TRBV9	TRBJ1-4	15	NA	NA	CASSPQPRVNEKLFF	TGTGCCAGCAGCCCACAGCCTAGGGTTAATGAAAAACTGTTTTTT
TRBV9	TRBJ1-5	21	NA	NA	CASSVASLRAGKRGDNQPQHF	TGTGCCAGCAGCGTGGCTTCCCTCCGGGCTGGGAAAAGGGGCGACAATCAGCCCCAGCATTTT
TRBV14	TRBJ2-1	16	TRBD2	NA	CASSQGQRGNYNEQFF	TGTGCCAGCAGCCAAGGTCAGCGGGGGAATTACAATGAGCAGTTCTTC
TRBV10-1	TRBJ2-7	14	TRBD2	NA	CASNPGTSFYEQYF	TGCGCCAGCAACCCCGGGACTAGCTTCTACGAGCAGTACTTC
TRBV18	TRBJ2-2	15	NA	NA	CASSPLQGYTGELFF	TGTGCCAGCTCACCCTTACAGGGATACACCGGGGAGCTGTTTTTT
TRBV28	TRBJ1-3	14	NA	NA	CASSLLSSGNTIYF	TGTGCCAGCAGTTTGTTAAGCTCTGGAAACACCATATATTTT
TRBV11-3	TRBJ2-7	15	TRBD1	NA	CASSLGTGAGYEQYF	TGTGCCAGCAGCTTGGGGACAGGGGCTGGATACGAGCAGTACTTC
TRBV19	TRBJ2-1	14	TRBD1	NA	CASSIRGLRNEQFF	TGTGCCAGTAGTATCAGGGGGCTGAGGAATGAGCAGTTCTTC
TRBV2	TRBJ2-5	13	NA	NA	CASGAGREETQYF	TGTGCCAGCGGCGCTGGGAGAGAAGAGACCCAGTACTTC
TRBV7-8	TRBJ2-7	14	NA	few	CASSLGGFTYEQYF	TGTGCCAGCAGCTTAGGCGGCTTCACCTACGAGCAGTACTTC
TRBV13	TRBJ2-3	18	NA	NA	CASSLGVVLSEFTDTQYF	TGTGCCAGCAGCTTAGGTGTGGTTCTATCGGAATTCACAGATACGCAGTATTTT
TRBV4-3	TRBJ2-3	17	TRBD2	NA	CASSQGLAGSLTDTQYF	TGCGCCAGCAGCCAGGGACTAGCGGGGAGTTTGACAGATACGCAGTATTTT
TRBV29-1	TRBJ2-1	16	TRBD2	NA	CSVETGRAEGYNEQFF	TGCAGCGTTGAAACGGGGAGGGCCGAAGGGTACAATGAGCAGTTCTTC
TRBV11-1	TRBJ2-7	15	TRBD2	NA	CASSLILAGVYEQYF	TGTGCCAGCAGCTTAATTCTAGCGGGAGTCTACGAGCAGTACTTC
TRBV19	TRBJ2-3	14	TRBD1	NA	CASSTDRATDTQYF	TGTGCCAGTAGTACCGACAGGGCCACAGATACGCAGTATTTT
TRBV14	TRBJ2-7	13	NA	NA	CASSRLQGSEQYF	TGTGCCAGCAGCCGCCTACAGGGCTCCGAGCAGTACTTC
TRBV5-1	TRBJ1-2	12	NA	NA	CASSSQGGGYTF	TGCGCCAGCAGCTCGCAAGGGGGGGGCTACACCTTC
TRBV19	TRBJ1-4	15	NA	NA	CASSTYGATNEKLFF	TGTGCCAGTAGTACATACGGTGCAACTAATGAAAAACTGTTTTTT
TRBV7-2	TRBJ2-5	15	NA	NA	CASSPDGTLRVTQYF	TGTGCCAGCAGCCCAGACGGGACCCTCCGGGTGACCCAGTACTTC
TRBV18	TRBJ2-2	13	TRBD2	NA	CAQKRENTGELFF	TGTGCCCAGAAGCGGGAGAACACCGGGGAGCTGTTTTTT
TRBV5-4	TRBJ1-1	15	TRBD1	NA	CASKGDSFMNTEAFF	TGTGCCAGTAAGGGGGACAGCTTCATGAACACTGAAGCTTTCTTT
TRBV6-5	TRBJ2-7	14	NA	NA	CASSDGIHSYEQYF	TGTGCCAGCAGCGACGGAATTCACTCCTACGAGCAGTACTTC
TRBV5-6	TRBJ1-2	16	NA	NA	CASSFFKGRLDYGYTF	TGTGCCAGCAGCTTCTTTAAAGGACGGTTGGACTATGGCTACACCTTC
TRBV2	TRBJ2-3	15	NA	NA	CASSDSGGSTDTQYF	TGTGCCAGCAGTGATAGCGGTGGGAGCACAGATACGCAGTATTTT
TRBV7-9	TRBJ1-4	16	NA	NA	CASSSGDRASNEKLFF	TGTGCCAGCAGCTCGGGAGATAGGGCCTCTAATGAAAAACTGTTTTTT
TRBV10-1	TRBJ2-2	14	NA	NA	CASSVSSYTGELFF	TGCGCCAGCAGTGTTAGCTCATACACCGGGGAGCTGTTTTTT
TRBV7-2	TRBJ2-2	15	NA	NA	CASSLARSNTGELFF	TGTGCCAGCAGCTTGGCCAGATCGAACACCGGGGAGCTGTTTTTT
TRBV6-8	TRBJ2-2	20	NA	once	CASSLKPGVAPLRNTGELFF	TGTGCCAGCAGCCTAAAACCCGGGGTAGCGCCCTTGCGGAACACCGGGGAGCTGTTTTTT
TRBV11-2	TRBJ1-2	15	NA	once	CASSLVKAASYGYTF	TGTGCCAGCAGCTTAGTGAAGGCAGCCAGCTATGGCTACACCTTC
TRBV7-2	TRBJ1-4	14	TRBD1	NA	CASSLGTGLEKLFF	TGTGCCAGCAGCTTAGGGACAGGGTTAGAAAAACTGTTTTTT
TRBV5-3	TRBJ1-1	15	NA	NA	CARSLRVTLNTEAFF	TGTGCCAGAAGCTTGCGTGTGACATTGAACACTGAAGCTTTCTTT
TRBV7-3	TRBJ2-1	15	TRBD2	few	CASSYGTGGGNEQFF	TGTGCCAGCAGCTACGGGACGGGAGGCGGGAATGAGCAGTTCTTC
TRBV7-9	TRBJ1-4	15	NA	NA	CASISSGGAMEKLFF	TGTGCCAGCATCTCGTCGGGGGGCGCTATGGAAAAACTGTTTTTT
TRBV6-5	TRBJ1-5	14	NA	NA	CASSWRGPDQPQHF	TGTGCCAGCAGTTGGCGTGGCCCCGATCAGCCCCAGCATTTT
TRBV30	TRBJ2-5	15	TRBD1	NA	CAWSSPTGGIETQYF	TGTGCCTGGAGTAGCCCGACAGGGGGCATAGAGACCCAGTACTTC
TRBV5-4	TRBJ2-3	16	NA	NA	CASSSAGTRYTDTQYF	TGTGCCAGCAGCTCGGCGGGCACTAGATACACAGATACGCAGTATTTT
TRBV5-1	TRBJ2-7	14	TRBD1	once	CASSFEQGVYEQYF	TGCGCCAGCAGCTTCGAGCAGGGGGTTTACGAGCAGTACTTC
TRBV4-1	TRBJ1-5	17	NA	NA	CASSQVAQGRGGQPQHF	TGCGCCAGCAGCCAAGTCGCCCAGGGCAGGGGAGGTCAGCCCCAGCATTTT
TRBV5-1	TRBJ2-3	16	TRBD2	NA	CASSSGGLAGADTQYF	TGCGCCAGCAGCTCGGGGGGACTAGCGGGAGCAGATACGCAGTATTTT
TRBV5-1	TRBJ2-1	15	NA	NA	CASSLEAGAYNEQFF	TGCGCCAGCAGCTTGGAAGCGGGTGCCTACAATGAGCAGTTCTTC
TRBV7-3	TRBJ2-2	16	TRBD1	NA	CASSSGTGANTGELFF	TGTGCCAGCAGCTCTGGGACAGGGGCCAACACCGGGGAGCTGTTTTTT
TRBV5-1	TRBJ2-5	12	NA	NA	CASSTNQETQYF	TGCGCCAGCAGCACCAACCAAGAGACCCAGTACTTC
TRBV2	TRBJ1-2	11	NA	NA	CASSVRVGYTF	TGTGCCAGCAGTGTTAGGGTTGGCTACACCTTC